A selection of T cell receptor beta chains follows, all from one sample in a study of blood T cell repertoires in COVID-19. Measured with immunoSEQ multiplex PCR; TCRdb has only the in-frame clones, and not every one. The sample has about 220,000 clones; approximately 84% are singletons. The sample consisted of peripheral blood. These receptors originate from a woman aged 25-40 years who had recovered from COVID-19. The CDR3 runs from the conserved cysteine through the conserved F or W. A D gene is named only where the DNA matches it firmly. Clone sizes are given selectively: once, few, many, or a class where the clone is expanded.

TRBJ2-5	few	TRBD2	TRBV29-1	CSVASGTQETQYF	TGCAGCGTTGCTAGCGGGACTCAAGAGACCCAGTACTTC
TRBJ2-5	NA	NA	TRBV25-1	CASSSRGAVGKETQYF	TGTGCCAGCAGCTCACGGGGGGCAGTTGGAAAAGAGACCCAGTACTTC
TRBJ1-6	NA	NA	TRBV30	CAWSAGSYNSPLHF	TGTGCCTGGAGTGCAGGGTCCTATAATTCACCCCTCCACTTT
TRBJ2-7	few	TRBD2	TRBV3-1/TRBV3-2	CASSRSAGIVYEQYF	TGTGCCAGCAGCCGATCAGCGGGAATAGTCTACGAGCAGTACTTC
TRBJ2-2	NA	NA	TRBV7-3	CASSRGTVHTGELFF	TGTGCCAGCAGCAGAGGGACTGTCCACACCGGGGAGCTGTTTTTT
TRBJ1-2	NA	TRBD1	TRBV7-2	CASSSRGPYGYTF	TGTGCCAGCAGCTCCAGGGGGCCCTATGGCTACACCTTC
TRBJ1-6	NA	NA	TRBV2	CASGGAADSPLHF	TGTGCCAGCGGGGGGGCCGCTGATTCACCCCTCCACTTT
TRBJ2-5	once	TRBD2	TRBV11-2	CASSVAGLAGGETQYF	TGTGCCAGCAGCGTCGCGGGACTAGCGGGGGGGGAGACCCAGTACTTC
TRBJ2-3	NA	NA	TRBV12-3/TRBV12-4	CASSSGPDTQYF	TGTGCCAGCAGTAGCGGGCCAGATACGCAGTATTTT
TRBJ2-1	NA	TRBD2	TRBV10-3	CAIGTGTSGSGLNEQFF	TGTGCCATCGGAACCGGGACTAGCGGGAGCGGGTTGAATGAGCAGTTCTTC
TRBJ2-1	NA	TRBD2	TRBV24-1	CATSDFSTSGVTNEQFF	TGTGCCACCAGTGATTTCTCGACTAGCGGCGTGACTAATGAGCAGTTCTTC
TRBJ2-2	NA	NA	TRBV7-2	CASSLGGGYPNTGELFF	TGTGCCAGCAGCTTAGGAGGGGGTTACCCAAACACCGGGGAGCTGTTTTTT
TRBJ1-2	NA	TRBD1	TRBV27	CASSLTGTANYGYTF	TGTGCCAGCAGTTTGACAGGGACCGCAAACTATGGCTACACCTTC
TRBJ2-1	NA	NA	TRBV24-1	CATAQDGNNEQFF	TGTGCCACCGCACAGGACGGTAACAATGAGCAGTTCTTC
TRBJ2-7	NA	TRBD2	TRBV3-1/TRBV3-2	CASSPEGLAEYEQYF	TGTGCCAGCAGTCCCGAGGGACTAGCGGAATACGAGCAGTACTTC
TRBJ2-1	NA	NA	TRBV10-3	CAISERLEDYNEQFF	TGTGCCATCAGTGAGCGGCTAGAAGACTACAATGAGCAGTTCTTC
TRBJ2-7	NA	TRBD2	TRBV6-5	CASKQRTSSYEQYF	TGTGCCAGCAAACAAAGGACTAGCTCCTACGAGCAGTACTTC
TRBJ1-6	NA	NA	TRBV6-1	CASSEVPRSNSPLHF	TGTGCCAGCAGCGAAGTCCCCCGTAGTAATTCACCCCTCCACTTT
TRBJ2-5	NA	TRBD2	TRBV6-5	CASKGGAGVRETQYF	TGTGCCAGCAAGGGAGGAGCGGGAGTACGAGAGACCCAGTACTTC
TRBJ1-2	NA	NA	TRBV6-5	CASSYSRGGNYGYTF	TGTGCCAGCAGTTACTCTAGGGGAGGTAACTATGGCTACACCTTC
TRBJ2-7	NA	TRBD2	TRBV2	CASSEALVASGIGYEQYF	TGTGCCAGCAGTGAAGCGCTAGTGGCTAGCGGGATCGGGTACGAGCAGTACTTC
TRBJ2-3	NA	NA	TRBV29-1	CSVVQGNTDTQYF	TGCAGCGTTGTGCAGGGGAACACAGATACGCAGTATTTT
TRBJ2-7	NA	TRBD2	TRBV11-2	CASSLVVAGGEQYF	TGTGCCAGCAGCTTAGTGGTAGCGGGAGGGGAACAGTACTTC
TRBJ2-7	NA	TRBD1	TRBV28	CASSLPGTGSYEQYF	TGTGCCAGCAGTCTGCCCGGGACAGGGTCCTACGAGCAGTACTTC
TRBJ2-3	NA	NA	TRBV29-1	CSVLLSADTQYF	TGCAGCGTTCTACTGAGCGCAGATACGCAGTATTTT
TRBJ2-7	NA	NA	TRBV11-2	CASRESQDEQYF	TGTGCCAGCAGGGAGAGTCAAGACGAGCAGTACTTC
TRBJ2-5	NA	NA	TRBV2	CASSERVGTQYF	TGTGCCAGCAGTGAGAGGGTGGGGACCCAGTACTTC
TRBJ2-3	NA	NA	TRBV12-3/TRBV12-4	CASLEWGTDTQYF	TGTGCCAGCCTGGAGTGGGGCACAGATACGCAGTATTTT
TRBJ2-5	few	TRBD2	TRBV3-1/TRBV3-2	CASSQVGTSAYETQYF	TGTGCCAGCAGCCAAGTAGGGACTAGCGCGTATGAGACCCAGTACTTC
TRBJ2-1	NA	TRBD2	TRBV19	CAGTRTSYNEQFF	TGTGCCGGCACCCGGACTAGCTACAATGAGCAGTTCTTC
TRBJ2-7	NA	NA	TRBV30	CAWSLRGGYEQYF	TGTGCCTGGAGTCTTCGAGGCGGCTACGAGCAGTACTTC
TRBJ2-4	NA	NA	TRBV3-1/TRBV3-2	CASSPTVERNIQYF	TGTGCCAGCAGCCCAACCGTGGAGCGAAACATTCAGTACTTC
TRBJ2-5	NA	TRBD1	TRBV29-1	CSVEGGDLGETQYF	TGCAGCGTAGAAGGGGGCGACCTAGGGGAGACCCAGTACTTC
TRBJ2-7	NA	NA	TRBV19	CASSFLTRATTGEQYF	TGTGCCAGTAGTTTTTTGACGCGGGCAACAACGGGCGAGCAGTACTTC
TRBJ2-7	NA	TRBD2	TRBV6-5	CASSYSGLAAYEQYF	TGTGCCAGCAGTTACTCTGGGCTAGCGGCCTACGAGCAGTACTTC
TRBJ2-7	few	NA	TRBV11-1	CASSLERIAYEQYF	TGTGCCAGCAGCTTAGAGCGGATCGCCTACGAGCAGTACTTC
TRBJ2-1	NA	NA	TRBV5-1	CASSLVAAYNEQFF	TGCGCCAGCAGCTTGGTAGCGGCTTACAATGAGCAGTTCTTC
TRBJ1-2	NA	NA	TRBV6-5	CASWAVNYGYTF	TGTGCCAGCTGGGCAGTTAACTATGGCTACACCTTC
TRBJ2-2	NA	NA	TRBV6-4	CASSAGDTGELFF	TGTGCCAGCAGTGCAGGGGACACCGGGGAGCTGTTTTTT
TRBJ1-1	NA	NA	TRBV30	CAWSLRASGTEAFF	TGTGCCTGGAGTCTCAGGGCTAGTGGCACTGAAGCTTTCTTT
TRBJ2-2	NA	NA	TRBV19	CATNSGNTGELFF	TGTGCCACTAATTCGGGTAACACCGGGGAGCTGTTTTTT
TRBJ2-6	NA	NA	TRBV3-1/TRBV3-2	CASSQGLAGANVLTF	TGTGCCAGCAGCCAAGGACTAGCTGGGGCCAACGTCCTGACTTTC
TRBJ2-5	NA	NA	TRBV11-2	CASSLAPIGTQYF	TGTGCCAGCAGCTTAGCTCCGATCGGGACCCAGTACTTC
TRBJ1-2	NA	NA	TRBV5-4	CASSLGPDSQWGYTF	TGTGCCAGCAGCTTAGGCCCGGACAGTCAGTGGGGCTACACCTTC
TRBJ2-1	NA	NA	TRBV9	CASSVPARDYNEQFF	TGTGCCAGCAGCGTACCCGCCAGGGACTACAATGAGCAGTTCTTC
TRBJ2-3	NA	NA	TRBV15	CATSRGLQGSADTQYF	TGTGCCACCAGCAGAGGATTACAGGGTTCGGCAGATACGCAGTATTTT
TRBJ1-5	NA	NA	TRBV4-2	CASSQGTQGRPQHF	TGTGCCAGCAGCCAAGGGACACAGGGCCGGCCCCAGCATTTT
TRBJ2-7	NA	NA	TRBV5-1	CASSQNYEQYF	TGCGCCAGCAGCCAGAACTACGAGCAGTACTTC
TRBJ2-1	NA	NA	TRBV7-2	CASSRENADGEQFF	TGTGCCAGCAGCCGGGAAAACGCCGATGGTGAGCAGTTCTTC
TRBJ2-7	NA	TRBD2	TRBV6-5	CASRPGLAGSYEQYF	TGTGCCAGCAGACCAGGACTAGCGGGAAGTTACGAGCAGTACTTC
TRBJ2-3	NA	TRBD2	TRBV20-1	CSASRTASGKINTQYF	TGCAGTGCAAGTCGTACCGCTAGCGGGAAAATAAATACGCAGTATTTT
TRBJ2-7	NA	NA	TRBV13	CASSPRTPGHLYEQYF	TGTGCCAGCAGCCCGAGAACTCCGGGACACCTTTACGAGCAGTACTTC
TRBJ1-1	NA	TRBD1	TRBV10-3	CAVKTGLYTEAFF	TGTGCCGTCAAGACAGGGTTGTACACTGAAGCTTTCTTT
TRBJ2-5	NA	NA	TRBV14	CASSLRETQYF	TGTGCCAGCAGTCTACGTGAGACCCAGTACTTC
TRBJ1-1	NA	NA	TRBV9	CASSVGAQTEAFF	TGTGCCAGCAGCGTAGGGGCCCAGACTGAAGCTTTCTTT
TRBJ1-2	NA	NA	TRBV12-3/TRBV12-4	CASSDNRGYGYTF	TGTGCCAGCAGTGACAACCGGGGGTATGGCTACACCTTC
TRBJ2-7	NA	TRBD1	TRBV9	CASSPSDRTAYEQYF	TGTGCCAGCAGCCCTTCGGACAGGACGGCCTACGAGCAGTACTTC
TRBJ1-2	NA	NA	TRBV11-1	CASSLGWEGAGYTF	TGTGCCAGCAGCTTAGGATGGGAGGGCGCTGGCTACACCTTC
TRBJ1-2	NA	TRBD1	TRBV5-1	CASSPDLGQGTGYTF	TGCGCCAGCAGCCCGGACCTGGGACAGGGGACTGGCTACACCTTC